This TCR beta chain was obtained from a study of T cells in Graves' hyperthyroidism and ophthalmopathy (dated by TCRdb to between 2018 and 2021). With respect to the entire study: Peripheral blood was collected at initial diagnosis, before any treatment. TCR V-J signatures able to tell the groups apart were searched for in a discovery cohort of 90 to 100 patients, of whom around 42 had Graves' ophthalmopathy and some 60 had stable Graves' hyperthyroidism. Whether ophthalmopathy could be predicted prospectively was tested in an independent validation cohort made up of 18 to 20 hyperthyroidism patients plus 17 patients who later progressed to ophthalmopathy. The 75 to 100 discovery patients were randomly divided into training and test sets at a 7:3 ratio. In addition, the study compared T-cell repertoires in thyroid tissue and in blood from five to seven Graves' hyperthyroidism patients. After blood sampling, hyperthyroidism patients were treated with methimazole at a starting dose of 30 mg daily, and ophthalmopathy patients were treated with high-dose intravenous methylprednisolone. The paper describes TCR Vbeta CDR3 sequencing of 135 peripheral blood samples, made up of 43 ophthalmopathy patients, approximately 73 hyperthyroidism patients and 17 progressor patients.

What the research found in general, with its limitations: No statistical method was used to set the sample size in advance, and investigators knew the group allocation. Ophthalmopathy was separated from stable hyperthyroidism by a 13 V-J signature model, with 85% to 90% sensitivity and approximately 84% specificity obtained in cross-validation and 80%/75% obtained in testing. Blood samples also contained most of the expanded thyroid clonotypes (frequency above 0.001), which suggests that blood repertoires may reflect thyroid immune responses. In validation, the model predicted progression to ophthalmopathy a median of about 5.9 months before onset, with about 67% sensitivity and more than 72% specificity.

The TCR beta CDR3 regions were amplified from the RNA transcripts. For the first round of RT-PCR on the TCR CDR3, the HTBI primer set was used together with the Qiagen OneStep RT-PCR kit. The libraries were constructed in a second round of multiplex PCR and then size-selected and purified. The libraries were sequenced on an Illumina HiSeq2000 using paired-end 100 bp reads. The original methods were these. SOAPnuke was used to process the raw data, removing reads that contained adapters or uncalled bases, had a mean Phred below 15, or lacked an exact match to the constant primer or identifier. COPE v1.2.5 was used to merge the high-quality paired reads, and each unique nucleotide sequence was defined as a clonotype. MiTCR v1.1 was used to align the clonotypes against IMGT TRBV, TRBD and TRBJ reference segments. The analysis was restricted to V-J combinations with a frequency above 0.0001, which together covered approximately 99% of the repertoires. A TCS score was defined as the ratio of F50 (clonal expansion) to E x V (chaos), with BLOSUM62-based TCRdist applied between CDR3 peptides within each V-J. Welch's t-statistics and random forest reduced roughly 530 V-J features to roughly 13, which were used in a naive Bayes classifier (R e1071). The similarity between thyroid and blood repertoires was quantified using the Morisita-Horn index. TCRdb trimmed the raw reads at Q25, called clones with MiXCR and kept productive beta chains. Rows are combined by CDR3 protein, so each entry shows the most common genes and DNA. The V and J calls were determined by TCRdb, not by the authors. Present in this sample are 750,000 to 950,000 distinct CDR3 sequences, around 39% of which were seen just once. Together, the top ten hold around 9.3% of the sample.

Stable Graves' hyperthyroidism was defined as the absence of progression to ophthalmopathy over 18 months of follow-up. Hyperthyroidism patients were aged 18 to 65 years and newly diagnosed, with disease duration of less than 2 months. Exclusion was applied to patients with uncontrolled infections, other autoimmune diseases, pregnancy or lactation. Clinical symptoms, serum thyroxine and TRAb, thyroid ultrasound, and orbital computed tomography formed the basis for the diagnoses. Ficoll-Paque density gradient centrifugation was used to isolate PBMCs from about 9 ml of fresh peripheral blood. Total RNA was extracted using Trizol reagent, and RNA quality was assessed on an Agilent 2100 Bioanalyzer. This clonotype was seen many times. The antigen it binds to is not known. Base qualities were left out, and no much larger clone turns up one base away. The CDR3 covers 13 residues, taking in both the cysteine and the phenylalanine. CDR3 DNA only is kept here, 39 bases in frame from base 1. V was cut back by 1 base and J by 5 bases, leaving a gap of 6 bases between them.

The source of this sequence is a man aged 18-30 years with Graves' hyperthyroidism. The chain employs TRBV12-3 or TRBV12-4 and TRBJ1-5, with the D segment identity uncertain. Source material: blood. The CDR3 protein: CASSLGTYQPQHF. The sequenced DNA: TGTGCCAGCAGTTTAGGGACGTATCAGCCCCAGCATTTT.